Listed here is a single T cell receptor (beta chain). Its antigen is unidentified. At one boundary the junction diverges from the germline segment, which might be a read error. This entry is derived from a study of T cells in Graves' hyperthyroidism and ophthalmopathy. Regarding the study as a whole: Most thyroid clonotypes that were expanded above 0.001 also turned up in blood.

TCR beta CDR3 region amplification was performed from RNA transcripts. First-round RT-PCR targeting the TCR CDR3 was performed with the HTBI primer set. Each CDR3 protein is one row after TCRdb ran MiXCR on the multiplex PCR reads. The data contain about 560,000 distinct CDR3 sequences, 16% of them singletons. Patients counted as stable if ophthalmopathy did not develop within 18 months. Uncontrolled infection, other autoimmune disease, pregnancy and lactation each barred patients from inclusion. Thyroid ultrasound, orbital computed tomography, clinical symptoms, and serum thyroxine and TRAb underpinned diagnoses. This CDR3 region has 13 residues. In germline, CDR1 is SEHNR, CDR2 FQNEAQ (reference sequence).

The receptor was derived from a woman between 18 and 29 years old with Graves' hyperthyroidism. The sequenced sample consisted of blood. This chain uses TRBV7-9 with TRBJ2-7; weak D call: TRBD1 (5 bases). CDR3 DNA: TGTGCCAGCACCCCCGACAGTTCCTACGGGCAGTACTTC. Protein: CASTPDSSYGQYF.